These 27 T cell receptor beta chains were sequenced from one sample in a study of control samples from healthy donors and cancer patients. This table comes from immunoSEQ multiplex PCR, and its TCRdb copy is limited to in-frame clones, with some not included. This sample has 200,000 or so clones, with about 90% found just once. Sequencing was carried out using blood. Receptors were obtained from a man aged 25-40 years in good health.

This rearrangement joins TRBV14 to TRBJ1-2, with D unresolved. Trimming took off 1 base at V and 4 bases at J, with 10 bases between the two ends. Germline V gene sequence: CDR1 SGHDN, CDR2 FVKESK. The length of the CDR3 is 14 residues. The CDR3 protein is CASSQGSRIYGYTF. Written as DNA, the CDR3 is TGTGCCAGCAGCCAAGGGTCCAGGATCTATGGCTACACCTTC.

V gene TRBV12-3 or TRBV12-4 combines with J gene TRBJ2-7; TRBD2 is a possible D gene (5 bases). The CDR3 runs 12 residues. V was trimmed by 3 bases and J by 7 bases, leaving 10 bases between them. As DNA, the CDR3 is TGTGCCAGCAGTTTCGGGAATCGGGAGCAGTACTTC. Amino acids: CASSFGNREQYF.

This clone was seen more than once but under ten times. The chain has TRBV6-5 and TRBJ1-1; D unresolved. CDR1 and CDR2 from the germline V gene are MNHEY and SVGAGI. Trimming left V 6 bases short and J 3 bases short, with 11 bases between. The CDR3 totals 13 residues. The DNA of the CDR3 is TGTGCCAGCAGATCGACTCGGTACACTGAAGCTTTCTTT. Amino acid sequence: CASRSTRYTEAFF.

The chain is built from TRBV4-1 and TRBJ2-3; 9 nucleotides match TRBD2. The germline V gene encodes CDR1 MGHRA and CDR2 YSYEKL. Trimming took 3 bases from V and 4 from J; bases not matched to a gene: 5. There are 15 residues in the CDR3. Here the CDR3 reads CASSHPAGGSDTQYF. CDR3 in DNA: TGCGCCAGCAGCCACCCAGCGGGGGGATCAGATACGCAGTATTTT.

This clone has a handful of counts. V gene TRBV2 combines with J gene TRBJ1-6, with a tentative D call TRBD1 (6 bases). The CDR3 is made up of 13 amino acids. Trimming left V 8 bases short and J 8 bases short, with 13 bases between. Germline V gene sequence: CDR1 SNHLY, CDR2 FYNNEI. Here the CDR3 reads CASFRDIDSPLHF. The CDR3 nucleotides read TGTGCCAGCTTTCGGGACATCGATTCACCCCTCCACTTT.

The chain carries TRBV7-8 and TRBJ1-5, with TRBD1 identical over 9 bases. Germline-derived CDR1 and CDR2 are SGHVS and FQNEAQ. This CDR3 region has 16 residues. V shed 4 bases and J 0 bases; nucleotides not matched to a gene: 4. CDR3 nucleotides: TGTGCCAGCAGCTCGGACAGGGGAGATAGCAATCAGCCCCAGCATTTT. Protein product: CASSSDRGDSNQPQHF.

The gene calls are TRBV6-5 and TRBJ1-2; weak D call: TRBD1 (5 bases). Trimming took 6 bases from V and 6 from J, leaving 20 bases between them. The CDR3 covers 15 residues. From germline, CDR1 is MNHEY and CDR2 SVGAGI. The CDR3 here is CASRQGLNPADGYTF. The CDR3 nucleotides are TGTGCCAGCAGGCAGGGCCTTAACCCTGCGGATGGCTACACCTTC.

The chain joins TRBV2 to TRBJ1-5, with D possibly TRBD1 on 5 matching bases. The CDR3 totals 12 residues. Trimming left V 6 bases short and J 2 bases short, with 5 bases between. CDR1 SNHLY and CDR2 FYNNEI come from the germline V gene. The CDR3 region is CASRQGNQPQHF. In DNA form, the CDR3 reads TGTGCCAGCAGACAGGGCAATCAGCCCCAGCATTTT.

V gene TRBV25-1 combines with J gene TRBJ2-5, with D tentatively TRBD1 or TRBD2 (6 bases each). Trimming cost V 4 bases and J 4 bases, with 13 bases left between them. Germline-derived CDR1 and CDR2 are MGHDK and SYGVNS. This CDR3 is built from 14 residues. This CDR3 is CASSGGALGETQYF. The CDR3 bases are TGTGCCAGCAGTGGGGGGGCTTTGGGAGAGACCCAGTACTTC.

The V and J genes are TRBV7-9 and TRBJ2-3, with D perhaps being TRBD1 or TRBD2 (5 bases each). Between the trimmed V and J ends, which lost 4 bases and 4 bases, there was a span of 12 bases. CDR3 length: 14 residues. CDR1 is SEHNR and CDR2 is FQNEAQ in the germline V gene (reference sequence). The CDR3 nucleotides are TGTGCCAGCAGCTACCGGGACCCATCAGATACGCAGTATTTT. It specifies CASSYRDPSDTQYF.

The chain joins TRBV30 to TRBJ2-7; D not certain. CDR3 length equals 12 residues. From germline, CDR1 is GTSNPN and CDR2 SVGIG (reference sequence). Trimming took 2 bases from V and 0 from J, leaving 5 bases between them. CDR3 protein: CAWSFSSYEQYF. The DNA for the CDR3 is TGTGCCTGGAGTTTTAGCTCCTACGAGCAGTACTTC.

V and J are TRBV29-1 and TRBJ1-5; a possible D gene is TRBD1 (6 bases). In germline, CDR1 is SQVTM, CDR2 ANQGSEA. The V gene lost 6 bases and the J gene lost 4 bases, with 13 bases spanning the gap. The CDR3 runs 13 residues. The CDR3 sequence: CSVRDNYNQPQHF. As DNA, the CDR3 is TGCAGCGTGAGGGACAATTATAATCAGCCCCAGCATTTT. Full variable domain (remainder filled in from reference TRBV29-1 and TRBJ1-5): SAVISQKPSRDICQRGTSLTIQCQVDSQVTMMFWYRQQPGQSLTLIATANQGSEATYESGFVIDKFPISRPNLTFSTLTVSNMSPEDSSIYLCSVRDNYNQPQHFGDGTRLSIL.

V usage is TRBV10-3 and J usage is TRBJ1-5; TRBD1 agrees at 10 bases. V shed 10 bases, J shed 0 bases, and the junction held 6 bases outside the gene matches. Germline V gene sequence: CDR1 ENHRY, CDR2 SYGVKD. The CDR3 is made up of 15 amino acids. CDR3 nucleotides: TGTGCCACCGGACAGGGGGAGAATAGCAATCAGCCCCAGCATTTT. It encodes CATGQGENSNQPQHF.

The genes are TRBV5-6 and TRBJ1-4; 8 bases are a match to TRBD1. This CDR3 comprises 15 residues. Germline CDR1 is SGHDT and CDR2 is YYEEEE. V shed 0 bases and J 5 bases; nucleotides not matched to a gene: 3. For the CDR3, the DNA is TGTGCCAGCAGCTTGGCCACAGGGGGGAATGAAAAACTGTTTTTT. It encodes CASSLATGGNEKLFF.

V usage is TRBV7-9 and J usage is TRBJ2-3, with D perhaps matching TRBD1 (6 bases). Germline loops: CDR1 SEHNR, CDR2 FQNEAQ (reference sequence). This CDR3 comprises 16 residues. Trimming took 5 bases from V and 0 from J, leaving 15 bases between them. CDR3 nucleotides: TGTGCCAGCAGCCGAGCGATGGGACAAAGCACAGATACGCAGTATTTT. This sequence encodes CASSRAMGQSTDTQYF.

The chain has TRBV2 and TRBJ1-4; D gene uncertain. V was pared by 4 bases and J by 4 bases, with 13 bases between. The CDR3 length is 15 residues. Looked up from germline, CDR1 is SNHLY and CDR2 is FYNNEI. CDR3 in DNA: TGTGCCAGCAGTGCCACAAAAGTGCGTAATGAAAAACTGTTTTTT. Protein: CASSATKVRNEKLFF. Combining the CDR3 with reference TRBV2 and TRBJ1-4 gives the whole variable domain EPEVTQTPSHQVTQMGQEVILRCVPISNHLYFYWYRQILGQKVEFLVSFYNNEISEKSEIFDDQFSVERPDGSNFTLKIRSTKLEDSAMYFCASSATKVRNEKLFFGSGTQLSVL.

The J gene is TRBJ1-1, the V gene TRBV2, with 10 bases identical to TRBD1. The CDR3 is made up of 13 amino acids. Germline V CDR1 and CDR2: SNHLY, FYNNEI. V lost 6 bases to trimming and J lost 4 bases; unmatched junction nucleotides: 2. CDR3 bases: TGTGCCAGCAGGCGGACAGGGGGCACTGAAGCTTTCTTT. Protein product: CASRRTGGTEAFF.

This clone appeared a single time. The chain couples TRBV19 to TRBJ2-3, with 10 bases aligning to TRBD2. Germline loops: CDR1 LNHDA, CDR2 SQIVND (reference sequence). The CDR3 has 15 residues. V lost 5 bases and J lost 6; bases outside the gene matches: 8. The chain's CDR3 is CASSLAGAQADTQYF. CDR3 DNA sequence: TGTGCCAGTAGTCTAGCGGGGGCACAAGCGGATACGCAGTATTTT.

The chain is built from TRBV6-6 and TRBJ1-3, with D hard to call. This CDR3 is 12 amino acids long. Deletions cut 4 bases from V and 4 bases from J, with 5 bases between. CDR1 and CDR2 (germline): MNHNY, SVGAGI (reference sequence). The CDR3 spells CASSWQGNTIYF. CDR3 nucleotide sequence: TGTGCCAGCAGTTGGCAGGGAAACACCATATATTTT.

The chain joins TRBV6-5 to TRBJ1-2; D not resolved. This CDR3 comprises 15 residues. CDR1 is MNHEY and CDR2 is SVGAGI in the germline V gene. Trimming shortened V by 2 bases and J by 4 bases, and 14 bases separated the two germline ends. The CDR3 protein is CASSYDGVMTYGYTF. In DNA, the CDR3 is TGTGCCAGCAGTTACGACGGGGTTATGACCTATGGCTACACCTTC.

This chain connects TRBV5-1 to TRBJ2-1; TRBD2 agrees at 9 bases. Trimming at V came to 7 bases and at J to 9 bases, leaving 11 bases not matched to a gene. Germline V gene data show CDR1 as SGHRS and CDR2 as YFSETQ. CDR3 length: 14 residues. CDR3 loop: CASRLWVAGVEQFF. Here the CDR3 DNA reads TGCGCCAGCCGCCTGTGGGTAGCGGGGGTTGAGCAGTTCTTC.

This chain connects TRBV11-2 to TRBJ2-7, with a possible D match to TRBD1 (6 bases). The CDR3 extends over 17 amino acids. The V gene lost 4 bases and the J gene lost 0 bases, with 19 bases spanning the gap. Germline CDR1 is SGHAT and CDR2 is FQNNGV. The CDR3 here is CASSYVLGGWNSYEQYF. The CDR3 nucleotides are TGTGCCAGCAGCTACGTCCTTGGGGGCTGGAACTCCTACGAGCAGTACTTC.

The V and J genes are TRBV19 and TRBJ1-5, with 9 bases matching TRBD1. Germline V gene sequence: CDR1 LNHDA, CDR2 SQIVND (reference sequence). The CDR3 length is 16 residues. Germline trimming cut 5 bases from V and 6 bases from J; bases unmatched to any gene: 11. The CDR3 loop is CASSSERQGGTQPQHF. CDR3 DNA sequence: TGTGCCAGTAGTTCCGAACGACAGGGGGGAACTCAGCCCCAGCATTTT.

The chain uses TRBV19 and TRBJ1-1; TRBD1 agrees at 10 bases. Germline CDR1 is LNHDA and CDR2 is SQIVND (reference sequence). The junction had 5 bases not matched to a gene; V was cut back by 3 bases and J by 4 bases. The CDR3 covers 15 residues. The CDR3 protein is CASSIGDRGGTEAFF. CDR3 nucleotide sequence: TGTGCCAGTAGTATCGGGGACAGGGGAGGCACTGAAGCTTTCTTT. The full variable domain, in which reference TRBV19 and TRBJ1-1 provide the parts outside the CDR3, is DGGITQSPKYLFRKEGQNVTLSCEQNLNHDAMYWYRQDPGQGLRLIYYSQIVNDFQKGDIAEGYSVSREKKESFPLTVTSAQKNPTAFYLCASSIGDRGGTEAFFGQGTRLTVV.

The V gene is TRBV6-5, the J gene TRBJ2-7; D remains unclear. Germline values: CDR1 MNHEY, CDR2 SVGAGI. V lost 4 bases and J 6 bases, leaving 16 bases between the germline ends. The CDR3 sequence is 14 residues long. This CDR3 is CASSSRQAAVEQYF. The CDR3 DNA reads as TGTGCCAGCAGTTCCCGCCAGGCCGCGGTCGAGCAGTACTTC.

CDR3 coding DNA: TGCGCCAGCAGCCTGCGACAGGGCTACGAGCAGTACTTC. Translating gives CASSLRQGYEQYF. This chain links TRBV4-1 with TRBJ2-7, with 7 bases aligning to TRBD1. Germline assignment: CDR1 MGHRA and CDR2 YSYEKL. V lost 4 bases to trimming and J lost 3 bases; unmatched junction nucleotides: 3. The CDR3 runs 13 residues.

This clone was seen only once. The chain is built from TRBV7-2 and TRBJ2-3, with 8 nucleotides matching TRBD2. V trimming: 2 bases; J trimming: 6 bases; junction bases outside the gene matches: 7. Per germline, CDR1 SGHTA and CDR2 FQGNSA. The CDR3 has 15 residues. DNA for the CDR3: TGTGCCAGCAGCTTAATAGGCGGGGGGCGGGATACGCAGTATTTT. Translated: CASSLIGGGRDTQYF.